These 3 T cell receptor beta chains originate from one sample sequenced in a study of blood T cell repertoires in COVID-19. The table came from immunoSEQ multiplex PCR; TCRdb's copy has only in-frame clones and leaves some out. The sample has tens of thousands of clones; around 86% are singletons. Sequencing was done on a sample of peripheral blood. The source is a human donor in a cohort sampled during active COVID-19.

The V gene is TRBV5-1, the J gene TRBJ2-1; perhaps TRBD1 as D (6 bases). CDR1 SGHRS and CDR2 YFSETQ come from the germline V gene. Deletions cut 1 base from V and 0 bases from J, with 11 bases between. There are 16 residues in the CDR3. The CDR3 here is CASSLSGTSSYNEQFF. The CDR3, as DNA: TGCGCCAGCAGCTTGTCGGGGACAAGCTCCTACAATGAGCAGTTCTTC.

The chain is built from TRBV6-5 and TRBJ1-2; TRBD1 is a possible D gene (6 bases). V was trimmed by 2 bases and J by 5 bases, leaving 18 bases between them. The germline CDR1 and CDR2 sequences are MNHEY and SVGAGI. The CDR3 covers 16 residues. The CDR3 bases are TGTGCCAGCAGTTACCGAGTTATGCAGGGGCAATATGGCTACACCTTC. This translates into CASSYRVMQGQYGYTF.

This chain joins TRBV29-1 and TRBJ1-1, with D perhaps TRBD1 (5 bases). The germline gives CDR1 SQVTM, CDR2 ANQGSEA. The CDR3 covers 12 residues. V was clipped by 7 bases and J by 5 bases, with 14 bases between them. The CDR3 region is CSAGRGGTEAFF. For the CDR3, the DNA is TGCAGCGCAGGGCGGGGTGGGACTGAAGCTTTCTTT.